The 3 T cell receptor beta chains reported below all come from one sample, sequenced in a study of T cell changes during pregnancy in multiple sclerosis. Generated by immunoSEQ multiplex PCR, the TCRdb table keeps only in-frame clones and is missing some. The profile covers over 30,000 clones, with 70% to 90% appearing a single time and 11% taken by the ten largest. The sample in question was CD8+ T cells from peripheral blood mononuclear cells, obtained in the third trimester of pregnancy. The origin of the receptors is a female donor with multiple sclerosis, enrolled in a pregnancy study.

The CDR3 reads CASSQAGTGVYGYTF. CDR3 coding DNA: TGCGCCAGCAGCCAAGCCGGGACAGGGGTCTATGGCTACACCTTC. V and J are TRBV4-1 and TRBJ1-2; TRBD1 aligns across 10 bases. V was clipped by 1 base and J by 4 bases; unmatched bases: 3. Germline assignment: CDR1 MGHRA and CDR2 YSYEKL. CDR3 length equals 15 residues.

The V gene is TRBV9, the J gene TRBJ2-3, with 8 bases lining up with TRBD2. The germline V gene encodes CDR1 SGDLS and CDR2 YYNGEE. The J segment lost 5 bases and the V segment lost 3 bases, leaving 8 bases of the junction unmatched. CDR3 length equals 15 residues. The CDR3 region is CASSGGLAGGDTQYF. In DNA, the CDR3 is TGTGCCAGCAGCGGGGGTCTGGCGGGGGGAGATACGCAGTATTTT.

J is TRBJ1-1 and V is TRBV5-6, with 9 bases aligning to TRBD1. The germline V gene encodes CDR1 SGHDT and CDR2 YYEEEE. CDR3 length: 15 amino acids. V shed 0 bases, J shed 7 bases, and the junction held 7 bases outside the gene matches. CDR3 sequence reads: CASSLGGTGYNEAFF. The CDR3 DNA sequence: TGTGCCAGCAGCTTGGGAGGGACAGGGTATAATGAAGCTTTCTTT.